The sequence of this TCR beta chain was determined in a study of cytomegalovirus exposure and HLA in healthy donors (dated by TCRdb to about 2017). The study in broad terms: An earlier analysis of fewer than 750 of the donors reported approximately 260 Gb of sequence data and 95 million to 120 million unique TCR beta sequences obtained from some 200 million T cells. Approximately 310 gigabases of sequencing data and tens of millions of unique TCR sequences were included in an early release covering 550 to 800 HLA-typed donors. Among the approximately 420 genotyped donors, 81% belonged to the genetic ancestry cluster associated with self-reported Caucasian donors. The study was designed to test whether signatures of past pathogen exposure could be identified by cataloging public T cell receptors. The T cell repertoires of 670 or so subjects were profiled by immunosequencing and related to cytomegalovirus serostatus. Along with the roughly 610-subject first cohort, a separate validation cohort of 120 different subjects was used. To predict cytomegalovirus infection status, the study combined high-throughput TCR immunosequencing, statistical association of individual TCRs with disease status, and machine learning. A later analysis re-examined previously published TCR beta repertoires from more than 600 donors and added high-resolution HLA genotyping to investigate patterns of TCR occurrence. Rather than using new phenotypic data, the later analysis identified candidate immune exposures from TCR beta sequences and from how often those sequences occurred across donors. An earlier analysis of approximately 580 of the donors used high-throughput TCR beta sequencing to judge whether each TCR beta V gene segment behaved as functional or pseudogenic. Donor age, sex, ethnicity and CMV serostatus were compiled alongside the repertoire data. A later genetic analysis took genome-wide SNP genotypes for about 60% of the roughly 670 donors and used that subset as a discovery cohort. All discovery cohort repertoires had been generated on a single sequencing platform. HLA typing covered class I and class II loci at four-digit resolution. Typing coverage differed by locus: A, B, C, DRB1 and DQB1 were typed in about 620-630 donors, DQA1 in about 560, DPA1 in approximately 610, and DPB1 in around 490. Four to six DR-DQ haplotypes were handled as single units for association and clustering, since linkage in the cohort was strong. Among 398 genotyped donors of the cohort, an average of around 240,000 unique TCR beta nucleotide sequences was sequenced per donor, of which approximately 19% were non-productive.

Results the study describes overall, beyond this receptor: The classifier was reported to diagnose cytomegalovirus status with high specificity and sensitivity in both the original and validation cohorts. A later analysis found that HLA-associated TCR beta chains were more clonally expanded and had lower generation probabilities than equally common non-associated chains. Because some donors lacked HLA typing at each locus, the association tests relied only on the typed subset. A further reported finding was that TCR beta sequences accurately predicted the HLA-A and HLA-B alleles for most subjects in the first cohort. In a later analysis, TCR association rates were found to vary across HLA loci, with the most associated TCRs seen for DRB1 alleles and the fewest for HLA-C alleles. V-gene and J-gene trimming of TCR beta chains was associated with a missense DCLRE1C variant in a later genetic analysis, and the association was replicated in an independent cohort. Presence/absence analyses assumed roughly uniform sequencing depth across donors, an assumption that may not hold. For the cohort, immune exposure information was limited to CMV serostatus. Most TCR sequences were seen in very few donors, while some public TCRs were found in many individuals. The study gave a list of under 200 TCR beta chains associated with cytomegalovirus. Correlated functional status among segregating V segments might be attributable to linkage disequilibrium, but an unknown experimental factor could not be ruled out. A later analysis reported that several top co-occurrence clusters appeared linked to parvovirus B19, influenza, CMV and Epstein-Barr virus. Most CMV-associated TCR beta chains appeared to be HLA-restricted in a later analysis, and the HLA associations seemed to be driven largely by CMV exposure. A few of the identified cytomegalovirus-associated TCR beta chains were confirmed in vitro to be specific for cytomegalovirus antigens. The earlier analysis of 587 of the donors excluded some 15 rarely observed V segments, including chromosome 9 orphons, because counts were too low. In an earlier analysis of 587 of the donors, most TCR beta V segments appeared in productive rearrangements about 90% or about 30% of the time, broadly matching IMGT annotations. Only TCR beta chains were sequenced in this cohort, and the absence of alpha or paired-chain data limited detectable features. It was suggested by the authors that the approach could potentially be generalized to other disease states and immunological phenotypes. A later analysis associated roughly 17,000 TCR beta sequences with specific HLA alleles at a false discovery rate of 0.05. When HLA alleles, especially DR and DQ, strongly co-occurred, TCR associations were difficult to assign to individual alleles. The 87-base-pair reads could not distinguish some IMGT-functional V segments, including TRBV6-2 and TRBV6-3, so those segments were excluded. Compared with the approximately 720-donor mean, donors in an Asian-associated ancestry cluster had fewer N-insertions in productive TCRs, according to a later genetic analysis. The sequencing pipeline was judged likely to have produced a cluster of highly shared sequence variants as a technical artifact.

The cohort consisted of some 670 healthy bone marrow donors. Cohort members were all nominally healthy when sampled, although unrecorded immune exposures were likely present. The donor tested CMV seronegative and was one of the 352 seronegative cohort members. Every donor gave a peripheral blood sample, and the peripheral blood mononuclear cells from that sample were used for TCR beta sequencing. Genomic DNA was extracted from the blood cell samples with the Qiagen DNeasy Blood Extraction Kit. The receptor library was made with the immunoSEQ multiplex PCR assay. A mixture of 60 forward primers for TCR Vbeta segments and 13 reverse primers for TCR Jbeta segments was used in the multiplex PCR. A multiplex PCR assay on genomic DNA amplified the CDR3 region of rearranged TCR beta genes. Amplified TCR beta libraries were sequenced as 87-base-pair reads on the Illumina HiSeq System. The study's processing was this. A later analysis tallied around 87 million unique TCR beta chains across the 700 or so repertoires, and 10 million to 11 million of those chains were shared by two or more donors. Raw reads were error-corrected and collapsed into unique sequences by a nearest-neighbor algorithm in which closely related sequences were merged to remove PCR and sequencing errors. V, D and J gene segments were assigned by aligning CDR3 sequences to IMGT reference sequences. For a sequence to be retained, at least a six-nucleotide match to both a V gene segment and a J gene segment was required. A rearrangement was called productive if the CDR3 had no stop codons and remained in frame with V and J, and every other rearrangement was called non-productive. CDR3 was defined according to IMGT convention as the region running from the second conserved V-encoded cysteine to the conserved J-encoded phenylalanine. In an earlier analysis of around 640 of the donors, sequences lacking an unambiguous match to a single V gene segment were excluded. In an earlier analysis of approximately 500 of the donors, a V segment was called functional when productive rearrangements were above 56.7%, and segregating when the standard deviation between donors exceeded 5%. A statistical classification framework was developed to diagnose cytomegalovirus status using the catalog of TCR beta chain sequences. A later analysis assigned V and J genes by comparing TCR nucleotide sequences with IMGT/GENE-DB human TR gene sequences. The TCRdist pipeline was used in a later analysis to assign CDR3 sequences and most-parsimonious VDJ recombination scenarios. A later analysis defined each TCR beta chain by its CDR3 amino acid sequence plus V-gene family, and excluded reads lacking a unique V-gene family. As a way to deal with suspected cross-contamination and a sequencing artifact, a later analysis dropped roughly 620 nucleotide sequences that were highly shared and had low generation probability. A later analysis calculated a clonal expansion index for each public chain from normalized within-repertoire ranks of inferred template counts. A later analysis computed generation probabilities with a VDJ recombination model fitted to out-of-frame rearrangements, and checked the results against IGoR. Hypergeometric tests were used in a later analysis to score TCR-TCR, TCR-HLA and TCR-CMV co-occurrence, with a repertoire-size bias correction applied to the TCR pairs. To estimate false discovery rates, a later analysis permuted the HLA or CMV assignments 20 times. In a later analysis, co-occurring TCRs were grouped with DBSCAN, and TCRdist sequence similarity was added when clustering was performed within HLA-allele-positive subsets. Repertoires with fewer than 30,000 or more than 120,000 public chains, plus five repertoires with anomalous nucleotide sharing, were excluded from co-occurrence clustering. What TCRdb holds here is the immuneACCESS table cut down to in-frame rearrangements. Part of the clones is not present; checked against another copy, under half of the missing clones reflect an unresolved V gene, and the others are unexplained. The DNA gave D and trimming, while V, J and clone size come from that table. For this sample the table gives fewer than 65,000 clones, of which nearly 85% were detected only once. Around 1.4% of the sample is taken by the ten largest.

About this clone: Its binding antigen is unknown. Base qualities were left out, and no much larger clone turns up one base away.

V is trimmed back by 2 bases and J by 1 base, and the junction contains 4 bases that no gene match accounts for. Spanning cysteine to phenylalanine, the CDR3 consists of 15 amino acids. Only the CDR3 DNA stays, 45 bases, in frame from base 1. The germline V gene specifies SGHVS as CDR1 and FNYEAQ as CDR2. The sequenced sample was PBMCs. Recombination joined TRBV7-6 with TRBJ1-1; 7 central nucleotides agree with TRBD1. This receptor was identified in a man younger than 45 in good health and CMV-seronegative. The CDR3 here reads CASSLTGQRNTEAFF. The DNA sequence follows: TGTGCCAGCAGCTTAACGGGACAGAGGAACACTGAAGCTTTCTTT.